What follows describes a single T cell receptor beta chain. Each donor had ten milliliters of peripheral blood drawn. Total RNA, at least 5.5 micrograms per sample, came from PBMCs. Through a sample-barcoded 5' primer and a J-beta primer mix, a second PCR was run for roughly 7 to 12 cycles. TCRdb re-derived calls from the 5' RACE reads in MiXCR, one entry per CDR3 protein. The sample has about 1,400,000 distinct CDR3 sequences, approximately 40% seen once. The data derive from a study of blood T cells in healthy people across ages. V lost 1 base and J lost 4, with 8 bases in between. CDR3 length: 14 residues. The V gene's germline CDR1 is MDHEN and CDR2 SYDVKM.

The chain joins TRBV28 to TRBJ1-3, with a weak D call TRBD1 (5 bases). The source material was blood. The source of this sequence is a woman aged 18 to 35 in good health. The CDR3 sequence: CASSLSGAGNTIYF. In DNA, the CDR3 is TGTGCCAGCAGTTTATCCGGGGCCGGAAACACCATATATTTT. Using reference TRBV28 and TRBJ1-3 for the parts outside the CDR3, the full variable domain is DVKVTQSSRYLVKRTGEKVFLECVQDMDHENMFWYRQDPGLGLRLIYFSYDVKMKEKGDIPEGYSVSREKKERFSLILESASTNQTSMYLCASSLSGAGNTIYFGEGSWLTVV.